This T cell receptor (beta chain) was found in a study of blood T cell repertoires in COVID-19. For the study at large: Samples of COVID-19 (acute and convalescent) were obtained from the United States, Italy and Spain. PBMCs, B-cell-depleted T cells, or T cells were the source of the cDNA or gDNA that made up the material.

Original processing notes: Counts of nucleated cells, estimated from reference gene primer amplification, were obtained. Clones were read by immunoSEQ multiplex PCR, and TCRdb kept only the in-frame ones, dropping some. Clonal size and the V and J genes are those of that table, whereas D and trimming came from the DNA. The sample carries 27,000 or so clones, roughly four fifths recorded once. There are 17 residues in the CDR3. CDR1 ENHRY and CDR2 SYGVKD come from the germline V gene. Trimming cost V 6 bases and J 0 bases; bases outside gene matches: 4. This rearrangement joins TRBV10-3 to TRBJ2-6; TRBD1 agrees at 11 bases. The source of this sequence is a man between 65 and 85 years old with active COVID-19. Sequencing was carried out using peripheral blood. CDR3 coding DNA: TGTGCCATCAGCGCCGGGACAGGGGGCTCTGGGGCCAACGTCCTGACTTTC. Its protein is CAISAGTGGSGANVLTF.